This is a list of T cell receptor beta chains from one sample in a study of cytomegalovirus exposure and HLA in healthy donors. Only in-frame clones appear in the TCRdb table, and some are missing; sequencing was by immunoSEQ multiplex PCR. This table holds fewer than 95,000 clones. Material: PBMCs. These receptor sequences come from a woman aged 40 to 49 in good health and CMV-seropositive. The CDR3 runs from the conserved cysteine through the conserved F or W. D genes are given only for firm matches.

J gene: TRBJ2-5
V gene: TRBV11-2
D gene: TRBD1
CDR3 protein: CASSPTGTGNGETQYF
CDR3 DNA: TGTGCCAGCAGCCCAACCGGGACAGGGAACGGAGAGACCCAGTACTTC

J gene: TRBJ2-3
V gene: TRBV5-4
D gene: TRBD2
CDR3 protein: CASSLAGVLDTQYF
CDR3 DNA: TGTGCCAGCAGCTTAGCGGGAGTGTTGGATACGCAGTATTTT

J gene: TRBJ2-7
V gene: TRBV2
D gene: TRBD2
CDR3 protein: CASGGLAGAHLLF
CDR3 DNA: TGTGCCAGTGGAGGACTAGCGGGAGCCCACTTATTGTTC

J gene: TRBJ2-1
V gene: TRBV7-9
D gene: TRBD2
CDR3 protein: CASSLVRSGGTLNEQFF
CDR3 DNA: TGTGCCAGCAGCTTAGTCCGTAGCGGGGGGACGCTCAATGAGCAGTTCTTC

J gene: TRBJ1-4
V gene: TRBV27
D gene: TRBD1
CDR3 protein: CASSPYIGGAANEKLFF
CDR3 DNA: TGTGCCAGCAGTCCCTATATAGGGGGCGCGGCTAATGAAAAACTGTTTTTT

J gene: TRBJ2-7
V gene: TRBV6-5
D gene: .
CDR3 protein: CASSYRLSHEQYF
CDR3 DNA: TGTGCCAGCAGTTACCGTCTTAGCCACGAGCAGTACTTC

J gene: TRBJ1-3
V gene: TRBV6-5
D gene: .
CDR3 protein: CASSFTAGGVGNTIYF
CDR3 DNA: TGTGCCAGCAGTTTCACAGCCGGAGGGGTTGGAAACACCATATATTTT

J gene: TRBJ1-2
V gene: TRBV5-5
D gene: .
CDR3 protein: CASSPGGYGYTF
CDR3 DNA: TGTGCCAGCAGTCCGGGGGGGTATGGCTACACCTTC

J gene: TRBJ2-4
V gene: TRBV9
D gene: .
CDR3 protein: CASSFFLAKNIQYF
CDR3 DNA: TGTGCCAGCAGCTTCTTTTTAGCCAAAAACATTCAGTACTTC

J gene: TRBJ2-7
V gene: TRBV28
D gene: TRBD2
CDR3 protein: CASLAGAVREQYF
CDR3 DNA: TGTGCCAGCCTAGCGGGAGCGGTTAGGGAGCAGTACTTC

J gene: TRBJ2-1
V gene: TRBV7-2
D gene: TRBD1
CDR3 protein: CASSFNRGDNEQFF
CDR3 DNA: TGTGCCAGCAGCTTCAACAGGGGTGACAATGAGCAGTTCTTC